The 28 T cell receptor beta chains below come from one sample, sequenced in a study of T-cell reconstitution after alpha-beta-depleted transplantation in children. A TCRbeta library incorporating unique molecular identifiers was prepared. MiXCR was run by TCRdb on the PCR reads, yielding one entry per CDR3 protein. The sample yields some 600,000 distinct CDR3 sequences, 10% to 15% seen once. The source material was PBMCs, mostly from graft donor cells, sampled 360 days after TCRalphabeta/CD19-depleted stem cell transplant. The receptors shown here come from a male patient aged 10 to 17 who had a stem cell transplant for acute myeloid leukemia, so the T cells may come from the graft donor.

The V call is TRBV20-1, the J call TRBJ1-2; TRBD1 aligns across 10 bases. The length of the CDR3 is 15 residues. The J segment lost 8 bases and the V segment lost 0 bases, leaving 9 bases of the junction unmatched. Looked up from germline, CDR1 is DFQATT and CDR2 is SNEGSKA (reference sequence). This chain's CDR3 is CSARDGPGQGIGYTF. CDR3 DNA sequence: TGCAGTGCTAGAGATGGCCCGGGACAGGGGATAGGCTACACCTTC.

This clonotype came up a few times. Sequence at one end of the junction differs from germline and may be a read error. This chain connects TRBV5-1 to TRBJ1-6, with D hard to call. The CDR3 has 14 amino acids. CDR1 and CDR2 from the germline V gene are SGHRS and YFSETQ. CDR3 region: CASNEPSSNSPLHF. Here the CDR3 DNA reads TGCGCCAGCAACGAACCGTCCTCTAATTCACCCCTCCACTTT. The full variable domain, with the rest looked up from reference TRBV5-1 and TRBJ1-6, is KAGVTQTPRYLIKTRGQQVTLSCSPISGHRSVSWYQQTPGQGLQFLFEYFSETQRNKGNFPGRFSGRQFSNSRSEMNVSTLELGDSALYLCASNEPSSNSPLHFGNGTRLTVT.

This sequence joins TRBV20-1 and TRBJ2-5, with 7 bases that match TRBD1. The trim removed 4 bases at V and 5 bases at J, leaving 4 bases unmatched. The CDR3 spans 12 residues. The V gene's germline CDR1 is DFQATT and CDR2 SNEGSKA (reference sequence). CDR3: CSATDREETQYF. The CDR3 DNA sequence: TGCAGTGCTACCGACAGGGAGGAGACCCAGTACTTC.

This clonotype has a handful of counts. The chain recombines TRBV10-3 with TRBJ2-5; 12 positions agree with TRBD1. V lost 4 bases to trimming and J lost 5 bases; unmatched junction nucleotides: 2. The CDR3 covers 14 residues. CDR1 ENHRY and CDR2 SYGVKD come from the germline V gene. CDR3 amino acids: CAISGDRGHETQYF. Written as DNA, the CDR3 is TGTGCCATCAGTGGGGACAGGGGGCATGAGACCCAGTACTTC.

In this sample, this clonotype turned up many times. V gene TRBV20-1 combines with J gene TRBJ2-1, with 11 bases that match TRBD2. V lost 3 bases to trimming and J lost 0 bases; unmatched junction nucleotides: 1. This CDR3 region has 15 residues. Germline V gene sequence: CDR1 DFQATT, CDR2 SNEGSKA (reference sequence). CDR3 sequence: CSASSGRVSYNEQFF. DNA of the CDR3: TGCAGTGCTAGTAGCGGGAGGGTCTCCTACAATGAGCAGTTCTTC.

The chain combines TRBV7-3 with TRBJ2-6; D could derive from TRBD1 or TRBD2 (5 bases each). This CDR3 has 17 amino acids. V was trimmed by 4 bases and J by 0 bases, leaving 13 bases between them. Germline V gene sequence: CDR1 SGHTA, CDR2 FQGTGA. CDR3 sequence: CASSSGTHNSGANVLTF. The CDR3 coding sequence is TGTGCCAGCAGCTCCGGGACCCATAACTCTGGGGCCAACGTCCTGACTTTC.

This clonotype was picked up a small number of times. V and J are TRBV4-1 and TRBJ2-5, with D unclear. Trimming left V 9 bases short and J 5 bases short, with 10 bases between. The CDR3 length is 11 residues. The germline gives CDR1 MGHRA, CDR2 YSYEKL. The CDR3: CARPVYETQYF. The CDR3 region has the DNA TGCGCCAGACCCGTTTACGAGACCCAGTACTTC.

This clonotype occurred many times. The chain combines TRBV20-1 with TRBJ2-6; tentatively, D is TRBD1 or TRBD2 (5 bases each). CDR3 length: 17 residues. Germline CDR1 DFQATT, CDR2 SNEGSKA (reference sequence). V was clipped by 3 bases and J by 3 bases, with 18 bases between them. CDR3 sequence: CSARRLGDPHGANVLTF. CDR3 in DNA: TGCAGTGCTAGGAGGCTGGGGGACCCCCATGGGGCCAACGTCCTGACTTTC.

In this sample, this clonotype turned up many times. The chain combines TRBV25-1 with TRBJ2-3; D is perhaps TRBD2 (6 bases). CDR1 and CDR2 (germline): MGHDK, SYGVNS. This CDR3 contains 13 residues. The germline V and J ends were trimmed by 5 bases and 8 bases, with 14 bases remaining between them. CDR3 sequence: CASSHLEGRTQYF. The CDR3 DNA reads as TGTGCCAGCAGTCACCTGGAGGGGCGTACGCAGTATTTT.

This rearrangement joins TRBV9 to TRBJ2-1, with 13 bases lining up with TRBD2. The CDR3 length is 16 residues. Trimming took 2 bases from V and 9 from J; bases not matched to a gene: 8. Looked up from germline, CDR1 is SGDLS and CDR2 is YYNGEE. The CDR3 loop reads CASSVQGLAGEGEQFF. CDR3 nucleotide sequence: TGTGCCAGCAGCGTCCAAGGACTAGCGGGAGAGGGTGAGCAGTTCTTC.

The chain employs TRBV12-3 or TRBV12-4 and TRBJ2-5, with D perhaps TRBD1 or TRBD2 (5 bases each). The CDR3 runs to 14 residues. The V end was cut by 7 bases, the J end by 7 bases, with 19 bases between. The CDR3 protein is CASKGWEIPGTQYF. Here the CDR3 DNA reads TGTGCCAGCAAGGGGTGGGAGATTCCGGGGACCCAGTACTTC.

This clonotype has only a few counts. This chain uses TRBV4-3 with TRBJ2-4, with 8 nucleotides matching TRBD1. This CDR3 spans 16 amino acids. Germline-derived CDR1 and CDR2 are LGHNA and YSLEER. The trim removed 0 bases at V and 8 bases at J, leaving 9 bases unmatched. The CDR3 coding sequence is TGCGCCAGCAGCCAAGATTGGACAGGGATGACGGACATTCAGTACTTC. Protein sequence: CASSQDWTGMTDIQYF.

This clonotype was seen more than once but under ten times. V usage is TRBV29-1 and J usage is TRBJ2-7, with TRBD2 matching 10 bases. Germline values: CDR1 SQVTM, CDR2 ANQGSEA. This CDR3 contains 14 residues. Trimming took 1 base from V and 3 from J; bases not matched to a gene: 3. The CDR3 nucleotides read TGCAGCGTTGAAGGACTAGCGGGCTACTACGAGCAGTACTTC. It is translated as CSVEGLAGYYEQYF.

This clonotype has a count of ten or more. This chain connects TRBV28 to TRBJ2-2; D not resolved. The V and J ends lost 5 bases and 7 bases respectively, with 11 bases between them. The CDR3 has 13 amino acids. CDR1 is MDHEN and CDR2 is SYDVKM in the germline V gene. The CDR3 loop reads CASSIIGHGELFF. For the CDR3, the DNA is TGTGCCAGCAGTATCATAGGGCACGGGGAGCTGTTTTTT.

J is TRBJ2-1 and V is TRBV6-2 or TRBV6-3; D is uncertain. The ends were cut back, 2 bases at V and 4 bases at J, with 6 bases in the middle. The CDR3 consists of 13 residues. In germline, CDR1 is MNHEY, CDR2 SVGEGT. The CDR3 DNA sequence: TGTGCCAGCAGTTACAGGCCGTACAATGAGCAGTTCTTC. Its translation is CASSYRPYNEQFF.

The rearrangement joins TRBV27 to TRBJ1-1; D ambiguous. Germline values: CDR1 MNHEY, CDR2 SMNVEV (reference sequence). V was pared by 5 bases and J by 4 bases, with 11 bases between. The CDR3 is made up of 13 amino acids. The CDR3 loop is CASSDDPPTEAFF. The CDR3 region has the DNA TGTGCCAGCAGTGATGATCCCCCCACTGAAGCTTTCTTT.

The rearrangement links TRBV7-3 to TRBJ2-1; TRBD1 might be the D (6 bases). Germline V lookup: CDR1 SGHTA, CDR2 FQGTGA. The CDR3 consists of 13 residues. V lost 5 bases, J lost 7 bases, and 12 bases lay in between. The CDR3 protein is CASSKQGANEQFF. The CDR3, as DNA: TGTGCCAGCAGCAAACAGGGAGCGAATGAGCAGTTCTTC.

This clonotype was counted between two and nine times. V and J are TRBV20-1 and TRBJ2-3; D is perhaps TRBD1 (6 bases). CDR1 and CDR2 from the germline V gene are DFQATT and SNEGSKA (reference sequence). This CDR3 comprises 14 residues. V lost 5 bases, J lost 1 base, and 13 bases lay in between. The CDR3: CSADDRTRTDTQYF. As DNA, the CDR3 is TGCAGTGCTGACGACAGGACCCGCACAGATACGCAGTATTTT.

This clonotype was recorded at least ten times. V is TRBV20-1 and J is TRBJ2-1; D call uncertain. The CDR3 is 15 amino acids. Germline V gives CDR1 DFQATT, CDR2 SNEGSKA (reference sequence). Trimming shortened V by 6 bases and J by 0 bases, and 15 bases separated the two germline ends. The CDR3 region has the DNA TGCAGTGCCATAAAGCCCCCGGGCTCCTACAATGAGCAGTTCTTC. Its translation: CSAIKPPGSYNEQFF.

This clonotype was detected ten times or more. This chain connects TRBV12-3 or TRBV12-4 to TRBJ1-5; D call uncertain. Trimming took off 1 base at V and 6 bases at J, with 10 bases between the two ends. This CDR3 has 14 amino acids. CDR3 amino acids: CASSLDPTSQPQHF. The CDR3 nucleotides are TGTGCCAGCAGTTTAGATCCCACCTCTCAGCCCCAGCATTTT.

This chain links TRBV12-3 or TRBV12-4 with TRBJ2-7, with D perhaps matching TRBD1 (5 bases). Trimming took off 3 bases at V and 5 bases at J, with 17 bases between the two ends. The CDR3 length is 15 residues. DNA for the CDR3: TGTGCCAGCAGTTTGATAAGGGGTCTGATCCACGAGCAGTACTTC. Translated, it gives CASSLIRGLIHEQYF.

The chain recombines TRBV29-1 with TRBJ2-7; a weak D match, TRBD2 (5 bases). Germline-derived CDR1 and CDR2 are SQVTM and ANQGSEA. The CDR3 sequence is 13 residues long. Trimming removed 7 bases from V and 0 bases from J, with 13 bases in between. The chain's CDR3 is CSANKGVSYEQYF. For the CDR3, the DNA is TGCAGCGCAAATAAGGGAGTCTCCTACGAGCAGTACTTC.

DNA for the CDR3: TGTGCCAGCAGTGAACGGGGCGGGATCAGGGGCTACTACGAGCAGTACTTC. Encoded protein: CASSERGGIRGYYEQYF. The genes are TRBV25-1 and TRBJ2-7, with D perhaps given as TRBD1 or TRBD2 (6 bases each). Looked up from germline, CDR1 is MGHDK and CDR2 is SYGVNS. This CDR3 contains 17 residues. V lost 2 bases, J lost 3 bases, and 20 bases lay in between.

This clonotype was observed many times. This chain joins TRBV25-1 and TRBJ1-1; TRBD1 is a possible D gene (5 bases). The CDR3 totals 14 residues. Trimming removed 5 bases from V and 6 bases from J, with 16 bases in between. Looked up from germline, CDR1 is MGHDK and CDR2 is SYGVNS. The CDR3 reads CASSPQVATSEAFF. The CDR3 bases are TGTGCCAGCAGTCCACAGGTCGCAACATCTGAAGCTTTCTTT.

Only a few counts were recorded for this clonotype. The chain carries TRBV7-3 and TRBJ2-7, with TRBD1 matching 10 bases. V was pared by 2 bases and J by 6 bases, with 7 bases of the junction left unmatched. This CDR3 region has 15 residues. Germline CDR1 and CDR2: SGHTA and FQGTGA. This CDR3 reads CASSLYSDRGSEQYF. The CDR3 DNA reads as TGTGCCAGCAGCTTATACTCGGACAGGGGGTCCGAGCAGTACTTC.

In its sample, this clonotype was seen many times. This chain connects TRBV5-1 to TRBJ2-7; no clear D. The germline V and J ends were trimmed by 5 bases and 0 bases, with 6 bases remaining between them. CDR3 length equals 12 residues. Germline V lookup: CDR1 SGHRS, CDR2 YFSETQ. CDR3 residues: CASRQSSYEQYF. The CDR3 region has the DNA TGCGCCAGCAGGCAGAGCTCCTACGAGCAGTACTTC.

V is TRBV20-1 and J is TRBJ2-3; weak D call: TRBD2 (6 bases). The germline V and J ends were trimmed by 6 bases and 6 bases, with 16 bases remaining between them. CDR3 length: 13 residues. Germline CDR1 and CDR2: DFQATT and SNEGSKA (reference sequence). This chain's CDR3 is CSAVAGGKDTQYF. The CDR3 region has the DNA TGCAGTGCCGTAGCAGGAGGGAAGGATACGCAGTATTTT.

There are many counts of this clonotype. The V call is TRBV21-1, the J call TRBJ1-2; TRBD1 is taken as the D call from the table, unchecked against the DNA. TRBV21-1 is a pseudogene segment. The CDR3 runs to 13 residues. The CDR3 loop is CAWNGGSIYGYTF. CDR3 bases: TGTGCCTGGAACGGGGGGAGCATCTATGGCTACACCTTC.